Each of the 13 T cell receptor beta chains below was sequenced from the same sample in a study of human T cells and chemical hapten exposure. TCRdb re-analysed the RACE reads in MiXCR, keeping a single row per CDR3 protein. The sample yields roughly 82,000 distinct CDR3 sequences, about 11% seen once. The sample's time point: patch test 1, 2 weeks after DPC sensitization. Treatment denoted: therapeutic diphenylcyclopropenone sensitization with weekly scalp DPC. Here the sequenced sample was whole blood, taken in connection with sensitization to the hapten diphenylcyclopropenone (DPC). These TCRs come from a woman in her sixties with alopecia areata. Some clones in this sample may be carry-over from other donors' samples.

This clonotype was observed a few times. For the CDR3, the DNA is TGTGCCAGCAGTTTATCGTCCGGCAGAGGCTACACCTTC. Translation: CASSLSSGRGYTF. The J gene is TRBJ1-2, the V gene TRBV27; D unresolved. V was cut by 0 bases and J by 8 bases, with 10 bases left in between. There are 13 residues in the CDR3. Germline CDR1 MNHEY, CDR2 SMNVEV (reference sequence).

Only a few counts were recorded for this clonotype. The chain couples TRBV19 to TRBJ1-5, with a weak D call TRBD1 (5 bases). CDR3 size: 13 residues. Trimming removed 7 bases at V and 4 bases at J, with 11 bases between. Germline loops: CDR1 LNHDA, CDR2 SQIVND (reference sequence). Here the CDR3 DNA reads TGTGCCAGTAACACCCAGGGAAATCAGCCCCAGCATTTT. It translates to CASNTQGNQPQHF.

This clonotype has ten or more counts. CDR3 coding DNA: TGCAGTTCCGGCGGGGCGGATACGCAGTATTTT. This sequence encodes CSSGGADTQYF. The rearrangement uses TRBV20-1 and TRBJ2-3; D possibly corresponds to TRBD2 (6 bases). This CDR3 is built from 11 residues. CDR1 DFQATT and CDR2 SNEGSKA come from the germline V gene (reference sequence). V was trimmed by 8 bases and J by 6 bases, leaving 12 bases between them.

This clonotype was detected ten times or more. The genes are TRBV10-3 and TRBJ1-1, with TRBD1 identical over 8 bases. V lost 5 bases and J lost 1; bases outside the gene matches: 9. CDR3 size: 16 residues. Germline-derived CDR1 and CDR2 are ENHRY and SYGVKD. The CDR3 is CAISPQYGTGNTEAFF. The CDR3 DNA reads as TGTGCCATCAGTCCCCAATATGGGACAGGGAACACTGAAGCTTTCTTT.

This clonotype was seen ten or more times. This chain links TRBV30 with TRBJ1-2, with D possibly being TRBD1 (5 bases). Germline loops: CDR1 GTSNPN, CDR2 SVGIG (reference sequence). CDR3 length: 14 residues. Trimming pared 1 base from V and 6 bases from J, leaving 15 bases between. The CDR3 sequence is CAWSGGGSRHGYTF. Written as DNA, the CDR3 is TGTGCCTGGAGTGGTGGGGGTTCGCGACATGGCTACACCTTC. Full variable domain (rest looked up from reference TRBV30 and TRBJ1-2): SQTIHQWPATLVQPVGSPLSLECTVEGTSNPNLYWYRQAAGRGLQLLFYSVGIGQISSEVPQNLSASRPQDRQFILSSKKLLLSDSGFYLCAWSGGGSRHGYTFGSGTRLTVV.

In this sample, this clonotype turned up a few times. The gene calls are TRBV30 and TRBJ1-1, with D hard to call. Germline V gene sequence: CDR1 GTSNPN, CDR2 SVGIG (reference sequence). The germline V and J ends were trimmed by 2 bases and 7 bases, with 14 bases remaining between them. The CDR3 runs 13 residues. The CDR3 nucleotides are TGTGCCTGGAGTTGGAGGCGCACGCTTGAAGCTTTCTTT. Residues: CAWSWRRTLEAFF.

This clonotype was detected a few times. CDR3 nucleotide sequence: TGTGCCTGGAGTGTCGCAGAGACCCAGTACTTC. As protein: CAWSVAETQYF. This sequence joins TRBV30 and TRBJ2-5; D uncertain. The germline V gene encodes CDR1 GTSNPN and CDR2 SVGIG (reference sequence). Trimming took off 0 bases at V and 4 bases at J, with 3 bases between the two ends. The CDR3 is 11 amino acids.

This clonotype appeared many times. The chain has TRBV7-3 and TRBJ2-1, with 7 bases matching TRBD2. The V gene end was trimmed by 6 bases and the J gene end by 6 bases; junction bases not matched to a gene: 5. Germline lookup yields CDR1 SGHTA and CDR2 FQGTGA. The CDR3 is made up of 13 amino acids. The CDR3 DNA follows: TGTGCCAGCAGAGGCCCGGGAGGCAATGAGCAGTTCTTC. This encodes CASRGPGGNEQFF.

In its sample, this clonotype was seen many times. The chain uses TRBV3-1 and TRBJ1-4; no definite D call. V lost 3 bases and J 6 bases, leaving 17 bases between the germline ends. CDR1 is LGHDT, CDR2 YNNKEL, per germline (reference sequence). This CDR3 contains 16 residues. The CDR3 sequence is CASSQRSSSLDEKLFF. For the CDR3, the DNA is TGTGCCAGCAGCCAGAGGTCATCCTCCTTGGATGAAAAACTGTTTTTT.

This clonotype was counted at least ten times. This sequence joins TRBV7-9 and TRBJ1-2, with TRBD1 matching over 7 bases. Germline CDR1 SEHNR, CDR2 FQNEAQ (reference sequence). This CDR3 contains 16 residues. After removal of 5 bases from V and 2 bases from J, the junction contained 11 bases not matched to a gene. In DNA, the CDR3 is TGTGCCAGCAGCCTGCCCTTGGGACAGCTAAACTATGGCTACACCTTC. Its protein product is CASSLPLGQLNYGYTF.

The chain carries TRBV7-9 and TRBJ1-6; D uncertain. The V gene's germline CDR1 is SEHNR and CDR2 FQNEAQ (reference sequence). V dropped 5 bases and J dropped 4 bases, with 12 bases sitting between them. The CDR3 consists of 15 residues. CDR3 loop: CASSAPGPYNSPLHF. The DNA for the CDR3 is TGTGCCAGCAGCGCCCCCGGCCCATATAATTCACCCCTCCACTTT.

V is TRBV7-2 and J is TRBJ2-3; a weak D match, TRBD2 (5 bases). Germline CDR1 SGHTA, CDR2 FQGNSA. The CDR3 has 14 amino acids. Trimming removed 3 bases from V and 6 bases from J, with 13 bases in between. The CDR3 nucleotides are TGTGCCAGCAGCTTTGGTCAACTAGTGGATACGCAGTATTTT. This translates into CASSFGQLVDTQYF.

V usage is TRBV7-6 and J usage is TRBJ1-3; no definite D call. V lost 5 bases to trimming and J lost 2 bases, with 16 bases between them. The CDR3 runs 16 residues. Germline loops: CDR1 SGHVS, CDR2 FNYEAQ. Here the CDR3 DNA reads TGTGCCAGCAGCGCGTGGGGAAGGGCGGCTGGAAACACCATATATTTT. Translation gives CASSAWGRAAGNTIYF.